This record covers a single TCR beta chain. PCR involved 60 Vbeta and 13 Jbeta primers. TCRdb's copy holds only in-frame clones and misses some; the assay was immunoSEQ multiplex PCR. This table holds around 200,000 clones, 79% found once. V dropped 4 bases and J dropped 4 bases, with 10 bases sitting between them. The germline V gene has CDR1 SGHAT and CDR2 FQDESV (reference sequence). The CDR3 consists of 13 residues. The record originates from a study of cytomegalovirus exposure and HLA in healthy donors. This TCR derives from a man aged 50 or older in good health and CMV-seronegative. The V gene is TRBV11-1, the J gene TRBJ2-5; maybe TRBD2 (5 bases). Specimen: PBMCs. Here the CDR3 reads CASSSDSRETQYF. The CDR3 DNA reads as TGTGCCAGCAGCTCGGACTCGAGAGAGACCCAGTACTTC.